The clone carrying this T cell receptor (beta chain) was found a few times. Its antigen is unknown. In total, each donor contributed a single heparinised blood draw that averaged approximately 0.12 L. Isolated RNA was reverse transcribed in full, so expressed TCRB transcripts were sequenced. This table comes from immunoSEQ multiplex PCR, and its TCRdb copy is limited to in-frame clones, with some not included. This table holds roughly 330,000 clones, 11% found once. These data come from a study of beta chain features in type 1 diabetes. CDR1 and CDR2 from the germline V gene are SGHAT and FQNNGV. The CDR3 runs 17 residues. V lost 5 bases and J lost 1; bases outside the gene matches: 9. Whole-study results and caveats: More deletions and fewer insertions at VDJ junctions were found in patients with type 1 diabetes. Shorter TCRB CDR3s, moderately but significantly so, marked every one of the four CD4+ subsets in Type 1 diabetes patients.

The receptor was isolated from a woman aged 25 to 39 in good health. The chain uses TRBV11-2 and TRBJ2-7, with 12 bases that match TRBD2. The sequenced material came from naive CD4+ T cells from blood. The CDR3 reads CASSPRLAGVRSYEQYF. CDR3 DNA sequence: TGTGCCAGCAGCCCGCGACTAGCGGGAGTACGGTCCTACGAGCAGTACTTC.